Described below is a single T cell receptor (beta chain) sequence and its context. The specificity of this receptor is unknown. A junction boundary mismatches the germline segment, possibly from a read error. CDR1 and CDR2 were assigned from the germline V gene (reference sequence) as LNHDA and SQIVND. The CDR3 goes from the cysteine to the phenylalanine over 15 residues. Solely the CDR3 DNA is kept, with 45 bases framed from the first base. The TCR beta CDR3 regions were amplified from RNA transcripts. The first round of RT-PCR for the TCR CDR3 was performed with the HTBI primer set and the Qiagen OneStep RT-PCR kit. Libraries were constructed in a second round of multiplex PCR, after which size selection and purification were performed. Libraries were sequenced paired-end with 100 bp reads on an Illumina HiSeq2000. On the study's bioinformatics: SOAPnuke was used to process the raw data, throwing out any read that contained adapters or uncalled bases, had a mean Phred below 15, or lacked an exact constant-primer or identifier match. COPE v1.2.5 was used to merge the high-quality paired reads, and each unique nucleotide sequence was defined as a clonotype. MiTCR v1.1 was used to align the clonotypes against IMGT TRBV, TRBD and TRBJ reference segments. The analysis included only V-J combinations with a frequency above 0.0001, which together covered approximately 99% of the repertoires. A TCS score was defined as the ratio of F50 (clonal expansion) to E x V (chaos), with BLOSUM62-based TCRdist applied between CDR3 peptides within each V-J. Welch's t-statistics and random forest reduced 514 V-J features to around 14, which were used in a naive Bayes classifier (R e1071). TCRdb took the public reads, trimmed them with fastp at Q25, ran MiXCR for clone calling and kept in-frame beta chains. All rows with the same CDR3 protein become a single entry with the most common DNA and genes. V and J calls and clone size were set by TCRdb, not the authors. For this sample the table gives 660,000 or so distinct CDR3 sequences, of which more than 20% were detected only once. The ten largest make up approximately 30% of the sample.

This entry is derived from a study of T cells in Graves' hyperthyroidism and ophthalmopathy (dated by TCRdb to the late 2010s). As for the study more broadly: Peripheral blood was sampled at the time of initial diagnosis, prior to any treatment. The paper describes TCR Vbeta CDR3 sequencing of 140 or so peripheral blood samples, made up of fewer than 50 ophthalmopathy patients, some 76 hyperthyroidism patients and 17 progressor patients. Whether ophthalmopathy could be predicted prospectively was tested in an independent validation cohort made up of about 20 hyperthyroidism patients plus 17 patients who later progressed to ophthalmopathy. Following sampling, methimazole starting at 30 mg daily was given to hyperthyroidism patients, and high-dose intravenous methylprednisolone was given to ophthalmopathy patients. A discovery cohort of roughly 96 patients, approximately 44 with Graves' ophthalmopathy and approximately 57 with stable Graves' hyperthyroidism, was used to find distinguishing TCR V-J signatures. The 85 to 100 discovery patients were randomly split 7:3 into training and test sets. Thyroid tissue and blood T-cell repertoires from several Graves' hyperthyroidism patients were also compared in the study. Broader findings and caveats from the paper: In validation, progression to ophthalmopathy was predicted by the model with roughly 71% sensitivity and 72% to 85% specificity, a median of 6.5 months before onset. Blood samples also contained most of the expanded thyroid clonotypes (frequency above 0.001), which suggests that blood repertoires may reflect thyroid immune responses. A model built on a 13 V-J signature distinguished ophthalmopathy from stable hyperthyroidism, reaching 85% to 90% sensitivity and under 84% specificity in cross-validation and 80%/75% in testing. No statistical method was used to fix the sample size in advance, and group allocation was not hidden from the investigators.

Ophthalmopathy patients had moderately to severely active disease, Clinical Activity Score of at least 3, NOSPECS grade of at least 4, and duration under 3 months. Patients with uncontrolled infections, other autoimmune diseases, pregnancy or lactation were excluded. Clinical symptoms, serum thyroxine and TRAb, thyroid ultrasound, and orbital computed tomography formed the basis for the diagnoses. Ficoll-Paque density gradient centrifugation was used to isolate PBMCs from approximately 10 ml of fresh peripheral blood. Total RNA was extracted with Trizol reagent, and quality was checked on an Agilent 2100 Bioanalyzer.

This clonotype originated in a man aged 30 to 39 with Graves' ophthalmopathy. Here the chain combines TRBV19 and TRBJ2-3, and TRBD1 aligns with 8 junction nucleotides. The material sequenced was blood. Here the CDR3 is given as CASSPWTGRTDTRYF. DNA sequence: TGTGCCAGTAGTCCCTGGACAGGGCGGACAGATACGCGGTATTTT.